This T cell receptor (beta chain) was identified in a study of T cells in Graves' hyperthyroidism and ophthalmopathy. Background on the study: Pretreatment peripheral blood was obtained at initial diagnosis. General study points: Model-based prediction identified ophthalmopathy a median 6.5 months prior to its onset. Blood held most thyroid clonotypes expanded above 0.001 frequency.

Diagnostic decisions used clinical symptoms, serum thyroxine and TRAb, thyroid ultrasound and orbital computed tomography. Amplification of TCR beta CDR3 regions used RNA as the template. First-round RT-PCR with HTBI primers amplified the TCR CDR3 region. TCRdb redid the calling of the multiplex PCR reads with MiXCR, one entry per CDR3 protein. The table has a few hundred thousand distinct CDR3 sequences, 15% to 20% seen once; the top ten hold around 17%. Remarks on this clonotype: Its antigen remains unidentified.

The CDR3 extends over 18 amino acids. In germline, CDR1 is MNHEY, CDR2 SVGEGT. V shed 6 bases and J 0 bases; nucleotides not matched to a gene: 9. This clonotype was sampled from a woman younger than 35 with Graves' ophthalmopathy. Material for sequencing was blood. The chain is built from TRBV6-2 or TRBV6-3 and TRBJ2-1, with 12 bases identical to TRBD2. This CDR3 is CASSPLAGGPSSYNEQFF. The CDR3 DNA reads TGTGCCAGCAGCCCACTAGCGGGGGGCCCGAGCTCCTACAATGAGCAGTTCTTC.